The 10 T cell receptor beta chains below were found in one sample sequenced in a study of T cell repertoires in cytomegalovirus infection. TCRdb reprocessed the reads with MiXCR, giving one entry per CDR3 protein. The table lists about 250,000 distinct CDR3 sequences, 15% to 20% of them singletons. Source material: CD8+ T cells from PBMCs. These TCRs come from a human donor in good health (CMV status not recorded). Some clones in this sample may be carry-over from other donors' samples.

In its sample, this clonotype was seen many times. Germline is not matched at one junction end, which may reflect a read error. The chain couples TRBV6-2 or TRBV6-3 to TRBJ2-7, with D uncertain. The CDR3 sequence is 11 residues long. CDR1 MNHEY and CDR2 SVGEGT come from the germline V gene. The CDR3 loop reads CASSYSSEQYF. The CDR3 DNA reads as TGTGCCAGCAGTTACTCCTCCGAGCAGTACTTC.

The V and J genes are TRBV27 and TRBJ1-1; 7 bases fit TRBD1. V lost 7 bases, J lost 4 bases, and 3 bases stayed unmatched. CDR1 and CDR2 (germline): MNHEY, SMNVEV (reference sequence). This CDR3 comprises 12 residues. The CDR3 sequence is CASNAGGTEAFF. CDR3 bases: TGTGCCAGCAATGCAGGGGGCACTGAAGCTTTCTTT.

Many counts were recorded for this clonotype. This chain links TRBV7-6 with TRBJ2-1; tentative D call: TRBD2 (6 bases). The germline V and J ends were trimmed by 4 bases and 9 bases, with 13 bases remaining between them. Germline V gene lookup returns CDR1 SGHVS and CDR2 FNYEAQ. CDR3 length: 13 amino acids. The CDR3: CASSSWSGGEQFF. The CDR3 region has the DNA TGTGCCAGCAGCTCCTGGTCCGGGGGTGAGCAGTTCTTC.

The genes are TRBV7-9 and TRBJ1-2; D is possibly TRBD1 (5 bases). Germline lookup yields CDR1 SEHNR and CDR2 FQNEAQ (reference sequence). This CDR3 spans 12 amino acids. Between the trimmed V and J ends, which lost 8 bases and 3 bases, there was a span of 10 bases. In nucleotides, the CDR3 is TGTGCCAGCGTAGGGGAGGACTATGGCTACACCTTC. It translates to CASVGEDYGYTF.

This clonotype has at least ten counts. The rearrangement links TRBV7-6 to TRBJ1-2; TRBD1 aligns across 12 bases. This CDR3 contains 19 residues. V trimming: 5 bases; J trimming: 1 base; junction bases outside the gene matches: 14. Germline V gives CDR1 SGHVS, CDR2 FNYEAQ. Here the CDR3 DNA reads TGTGCCAGCAGCCCCCCCCTCACCGGGACAGGGGGCTATAACTATGGCTACACCTTC. Translating it yields CASSPPLTGTGGYNYGYTF.

This clonotype was observed a few times. The V call is TRBV15, the J call TRBJ2-1; no clear D gene. This CDR3 is 11 amino acids long. Germline V gene data show CDR1 as LNHNV and CDR2 as YYDKDF (reference sequence). V was shortened by 5 bases and J by 7 bases, with 6 bases between the two germline ends. CDR3 protein: CATSDSNEQFF. CDR3 coding DNA: TGTGCCACCAGCGACTCTAATGAGCAGTTCTTC.

The CDR3 DNA follows: TGTGCCAGTACGTCCGTGGGCCTAGCGGGAGACCAGTTCTTC. It specifies CASTSVGLAGDQFF. The V and J genes are TRBV19 and TRBJ2-1; TRBD2 agrees at 10 bases. V was clipped by 7 bases and J by 13 bases; unmatched bases: 13. Germline V gene lookup returns CDR1 LNHDA and CDR2 SQIVND (reference sequence). The CDR3 length is 14 residues.

This chain connects TRBV27 to TRBJ2-1; tentative D call: TRBD2 (5 bases). This CDR3 region has 16 residues. The V and J ends lost 4 bases and 6 bases respectively, with 19 bases between them. Germline V gives CDR1 MNHEY, CDR2 SMNVEV (reference sequence). This CDR3 is CASSSLEVAGINEQFF. In nucleotides, the CDR3 is TGTGCCAGCAGTTCCCTCGAGGTGGCGGGCATCAATGAGCAGTTCTTC.

This sequence joins TRBV28 and TRBJ1-5; unclear D gene. Deletions cut 6 bases from V and 2 bases from J, with 8 bases between. This CDR3 has 13 residues. The germline V gene encodes CDR1 MDHEN and CDR2 SYDVKM. CDR3 region: CASRRSGNQPQHF. The CDR3 nucleotides read TGTGCCAGCAGACGTTCGGGCAATCAGCCCCAGCATTTT.

V usage is TRBV5-1 and J usage is TRBJ1-1; 7 bases line up with TRBD1. This CDR3 has 15 amino acids. With V trimmed by 0 bases and J by 6 bases, 8 bases remained unmatched. Germline values: CDR1 SGHRS, CDR2 YFSETQ. CDR3 sequence: CASSLEGGVYPEAFF. The CDR3, as DNA: TGCGCCAGCAGCTTGGAAGGGGGCGTTTACCCTGAAGCTTTCTTT.